This T cell receptor beta chain comes out of a study of Graves' ophthalmopathy and Graves' hyperthyroidism. Study details: Specimen type is peripheral blood, obtained at initial diagnosis before any treatment. Overall study findings and caveats: Blood shared most expanded thyroid clonotypes above 0.001 frequency.

This clonotype showed up many times. Its specificity is not known. The CDR3 spans 16 residues. The V segment lost 6 bases and the J segment 1 base; nucleotides outside the gene matches: 4. Using RNA transcripts, the TCR beta CDR3 regions were amplified. After a first-round RT-PCR with HTBI primers, a second-round multiplex PCR was run. From the multiplex PCR reads, TCRdb called clonotypes with MiXCR, one entry per CDR3 protein. Among some 200,000 distinct CDR3 sequences listed, roughly 29% were seen once. This rearrangement joins TRBV12-3 or TRBV12-4 to TRBJ2-2; 11 nucleotides align to TRBD2. The clonotype comes from a man aged 45-65 years with Graves' ophthalmopathy. Sequencing was done on a sample of peripheral blood. The CDR3 is CASSASGRMNTGELFF. The CDR3 coding sequence is TGTGCCAGCAGCGCTAGCGGGAGGATGAACACCGGGGAGCTGTTTTTT.